The rows below give T cell receptor beta chains drawn from one sample of a study of OX40 agonist ivuxolimab in advanced cancers. TCRdb's table, derived via immunoSEQ multiplex PCR, lists solely in-frame clones and lacks some. The table has roughly 60,000 clones, around 84% seen once. The specimen was CD4+ or CD8+ T cells sorted from blood, collected in a trial of the OX40 agonist ivuxolimab. These receptors all come from an adult with an advanced solid tumor such as melanoma, head and neck, liver or kidney cancer. The CDR3 runs from the conserved cysteine through the conserved F or W. The D gene is left open where the match is weak. Rows give clone size only sometimes, using once, few, many, or a class for an expanded clone.

V gene,D gene,clone size,J gene,CDR3 DNA,CDR3 protein
TRBV4-2,NA,NA,TRBJ2-7,TGTGCCAGCAGCCAGGGGTTGCGGGTCGAGCAGTACTTC,CASSQGLRVEQYF
TRBV19,TRBD1,few,TRBJ1-5,TGTGCCAGTAGGCAAAACTCCGGGACAGGGCGAAATCAGCCCCAGCATTTT,CASRQNSGTGRNQPQHF
TRBV6-5,NA,NA,TRBJ1-5,TGTGCCAGCAGCCCCCCGGAGGGCGGGAAGCCCCAGCATTTT,CASSPPEGGKPQHF
TRBV15,TRBD1,NA,TRBJ1-6,TGTGCCACCAGCAGAGATCATCCAGGGGGGAGATCACCCCTCCACTTT,CATSRDHPGGRSPLHF
TRBV2,NA,once,TRBJ1-2,TGTGCCAGCGTCCAGGCACAAGCTAACTATGGCTACACCTTC,CASVQAQANYGYTF
TRBV25-1,NA,NA,TRBJ2-3,TGTGCCAGCAGTGAGAGCGGGAGCACAGATACGCAGTATTTT,CASSESGSTDTQYF
TRBV2,NA,NA,TRBJ1-3,TGTGCCAGCAGGCCCGGGACACTCTCTGGAAACACCATATATTTT,CASRPGTLSGNTIYF
TRBV7-7,TRBD1,NA,TRBJ2-7,TGTGCTAGCAGCTTAGGAACAGGGGACCGCTACGAGCAGTACTTC,CASSLGTGDRYEQYF
TRBV19,TRBD1,NA,TRBJ2-7,TGTGCCAGTAGTTCTTTGACAGGGGTAGGGGAGCAGTACTTC,CASSSLTGVGEQYF
TRBV11-1,TRBD1,NA,TRBJ2-3,TGTGCCAGCAGCTGGACAGGGGGCGCGATGAAATATTTT,CASSWTGGAMKYF
TRBV5-4,NA,once,TRBJ1-5,TGTGCCAGCAGCTCGCAGGGTTTTAATCAGCCCCAGCATTTT,CASSSQGFNQPQHF